One sample yielded the 16 T cell receptor beta chains listed below, sequenced in a study of T-cell memory formation after mild COVID-19. TCRdb recomputed calls from the 5' RACE reads with MiXCR, one row per CDR3 protein. The sample lists roughly 89,000 distinct CDR3 sequences, around 16% occurring once. Sequencing used PBMCs or a T cell subset sorted from them (not recorded which). The receptor source for this set is a man between 18 and 35 years old who had mild COVID-19 (a few samples of this study predate the infection). Cell type and time point are not known.

Worth noting for this clonotype: The CDR3 does not end in the conserved phenylalanine or tryptophan, so this is likely a read error. J is TRBJ2-5 and V is TRBV25-1, with D possibly being TRBD1 or TRBD2 (5 bases each). The V gene lost 1 base and the J gene lost 5 bases, with 14 bases spanning the gap. Germline CDR1 reads MGHDK; CDR2 reads SYGVNS. CDR3 length: 15 amino acids. CDR3 DNA sequence: TGTGCCAGCAGTGAATGGGCGAGGGGCCGGGAGACCCAGTACATC. Translating it yields CASSEWARGRETQYI.

The chain has TRBV7-9 and TRBJ1-6; 11 bases match TRBD1. The CDR3 length is 15 residues. Germline V gene lookup returns CDR1 SEHNR and CDR2 FQNEAQ (reference sequence). Germline trimming cut 3 bases from V and 9 bases from J; bases unmatched to any gene: 4. In DNA form, the CDR3 reads TGTGCCAGCAGCTTTTTGGGACAGGGGGTTTCACCCCTCCACTTT. Protein product: CASSFLGQGVSPLHF.

This clonotype occurred a few times. The V and J genes are TRBV10-3 and TRBJ2-7; D is uncertain. The germline CDR1 and CDR2 sequences are ENHRY and SYGVKD. Trimming stripped 2 bases from V and 4 bases from J, with 15 bases between. The CDR3 covers 15 residues. The CDR3 loop reads CAISETLDTRYEQYF. The CDR3, as DNA: TGTGCCATCAGTGAGACCCTTGACACGAGATACGAGCAGTACTTC.

This clonotype was picked up a small number of times. The chain couples TRBV5-5 to TRBJ2-1, with 8 bases identical to TRBD1. The CDR3 has 14 residues. In germline, CDR1 is SGHKS, CDR2 YYEKEE (reference sequence). The V segment lost 4 bases and the J segment 7 bases; nucleotides outside the gene matches: 7. In DNA, the CDR3 is TGTGCCAGCAGCCCCTGGACAGGGTCAAATGAGCAGTTCTTC. It encodes CASSPWTGSNEQFF.

This clonotype was detected only a few times. In DNA, the CDR3 is TGTGCCAGCACCCTCGAAGATTTGGGGCAGGATACGCAGTATTTT. Translation gives CASTLEDLGQDTQYF. The rearrangement joins TRBV6-1 to TRBJ2-3; D possibly corresponds to TRBD1 (5 bases). The germline gives CDR1 MNHNS, CDR2 SASEGT. Trimming cost V 7 bases and J 6 bases, with 20 bases left between them. The CDR3 is 15 residues long.

The chain joins TRBV4-3 to TRBJ1-2; D uncertain. Germline V gene sequence: CDR1 LGHNA, CDR2 YSLEER. The V end was cut by 4 bases, the J end by 4 bases, with 13 bases between. The CDR3 runs 14 residues. The CDR3 loop is CASSPSWSAYGYTF. In DNA, the CDR3 is TGCGCCAGCAGCCCCTCTTGGTCCGCCTATGGCTACACCTTC.

The sample holds a few counts of this clonotype. The chain recombines TRBV7-9 with TRBJ2-3; no firm D call. Germline lookup yields CDR1 SEHNR and CDR2 FQNEAQ (reference sequence). The CDR3 extends over 11 amino acids. V was shortened by 5 bases and J by 7 bases, with 7 bases between the two germline ends. The chain's CDR3 is CASSTPHTQYF. The CDR3 DNA reads as TGTGCCAGCAGCACTCCTCATACGCAGTATTTT.

This clonotype was seen only a few times. The gene calls are TRBV4-1 and TRBJ2-7; 11 bases align to TRBD2. Germline V gives CDR1 MGHRA, CDR2 YSYEKL. CDR3 length: 13 amino acids. The V gene end was trimmed by 5 bases and the J gene end by 9 bases; junction bases not matched to a gene: 6. CDR3 region: CASSTRTSGLQYF. The CDR3 DNA reads as TGCGCCAGCAGCACCCGGACTAGCGGGTTGCAGTACTTC.

This clonotype was detected a few times. The chain joins TRBV4-3 to TRBJ2-5, with D tentatively TRBD2 (7 bases). The CDR3 is 18 amino acids. Germline lookup yields CDR1 LGHNA and CDR2 YSLEER. The V end was cut by 1 base, the J end by 5 bases, with 23 bases between. The CDR3 DNA follows: TGCGCCAGCAGCCAAGTCTACGGCTGGCGGGGGCCCTCGGAGACCCAGTACTTC. Translated: CASSQVYGWRGPSETQYF.

The gene calls are TRBV6-5 and TRBJ1-2, with no clear D. The CDR3 sequence is 14 residues long. The ends were cut back, 1 base at V and 4 bases at J, with 10 bases in the middle. The germline V gene encodes CDR1 MNHEY and CDR2 SVGAGI. In DNA form, the CDR3 reads TGTGCCAGCAGTTACTTACGGGGAGCCTATGGCTACACCTTC. Its protein product is CASSYLRGAYGYTF.

The chain has TRBV29-1 and TRBJ2-3; 7 positions agree with TRBD1. This CDR3 has 15 amino acids. Unmatched junction bases numbered 7, after V lost 2 bases and J lost 2 bases. Germline CDR1 and CDR2: SQVTM and ANQGSEA. The CDR3 nucleotides are TGCAGCGTTGAAAGGGACAGCAAAATCACAGATACGCAGTATTTT. It codes for CSVERDSKITDTQYF.

DNA of the CDR3: TGTGCCAGCAGCGCCGACAGGGTGGGTTACACCTTC. Its protein product is CASSADRVGYTF. The chain is built from TRBV7-9 and TRBJ1-2; 7 nucleotides align to TRBD1. The ends lost 5 bases at V and 11 bases at J; junction bases unmatched: 8. Per germline, CDR1 SEHNR and CDR2 FQNEAQ (reference sequence). This CDR3 spans 12 amino acids.

This clonotype has at least ten counts. V usage is TRBV6-4 and J usage is TRBJ2-1, with 13 nucleotides matching TRBD2. The ends lost 3 bases at V and 8 bases at J; junction bases unmatched: 4. The CDR3 consists of 15 residues. Germline CDR1 and CDR2: MRHNA and SNTAGT. This chain's CDR3 is CASSETSGGYDEQFF. Here the CDR3 DNA reads TGTGCCAGCAGTGAGACTAGCGGGGGGTACGATGAGCAGTTCTTC.

Here the CDR3 reads CASSSSPTSGVNEQFF. The CDR3 DNA follows: TGTGCCAGCAGCTCATCGCCCACTAGCGGCGTCAATGAGCAGTTCTTC. The rearrangement joins TRBV11-2 to TRBJ2-1, with 8 bases fitting TRBD2. This CDR3 has 16 amino acids. Germline CDR1 reads SGHAT; CDR2 reads FQNNGV. The V segment lost 4 bases and the J segment 6 bases; nucleotides outside the gene matches: 11.

The chain recombines TRBV27 with TRBJ1-5, with 8 bases identical to TRBD1. Germline trimming cut 9 bases from V and 6 bases from J; bases unmatched to any gene: 4. Germline V CDR1 and CDR2: MNHEY, SMNVEV (reference sequence). The CDR3 runs to 12 residues. DNA of the CDR3: TGTGCCAGTAAAGACAGGGGTCAGCCCCAGCATTTT. Its protein product is CASKDRGQPQHF.

This clonotype was counted between two and nine times. The gene calls are TRBV11-1 and TRBJ2-3; D might be TRBD1 or TRBD2, each matching 5 bases. This CDR3 has 15 residues. Trimming left V 1 base short and J 0 bases short, with 8 bases between. Germline V lookup: CDR1 SGHAT, CDR2 FQDESV (reference sequence). In nucleotides, the CDR3 is TGTGCCAGCAGCTTAGGTGGGGGTAGCACAGATACGCAGTATTTT. Protein sequence: CASSLGGGSTDTQYF.